The entry below gives a single T cell receptor beta chain sequence along with its context. Its matching antigen is unknown. The source of the sample is a study of cytomegalovirus exposure and HLA in healthy donors. Overall study results and limits: As a later analysis revealed, most CMV-associated TCR beta chains appeared HLA-restricted. Previously analyzed data showed that most TCR beta V segments were productive at a frequency of about 90% or about 30%.

The primer mix had 60 Vbeta and 13 Jbeta primers. Using immunoSEQ multiplex PCR, the repertoire was profiled, and TCRdb retains in-frame clones only, with some absent. The listing contains under 120,000 clones. Germline V gives CDR1 LGHNA, CDR2 YSLEER. V shed 0 bases and J shed 1 base, with 4 bases lying between them. This CDR3 contains 14 residues. Despite likely unrecorded immune exposures, the donors were nominally healthy at the time of sampling. This clonotype was obtained from a man in his forties or fifties in good health and CMV-seronegative. What was sequenced was PBMCs. The chain employs TRBV4-3 and TRBJ1-5; D is unclear. CDR3 protein: CASSQERSNQPQHF. In DNA form, the CDR3 reads TGCGCCAGCAGCCAAGAGAGGAGCAATCAGCCCCAGCATTTT.